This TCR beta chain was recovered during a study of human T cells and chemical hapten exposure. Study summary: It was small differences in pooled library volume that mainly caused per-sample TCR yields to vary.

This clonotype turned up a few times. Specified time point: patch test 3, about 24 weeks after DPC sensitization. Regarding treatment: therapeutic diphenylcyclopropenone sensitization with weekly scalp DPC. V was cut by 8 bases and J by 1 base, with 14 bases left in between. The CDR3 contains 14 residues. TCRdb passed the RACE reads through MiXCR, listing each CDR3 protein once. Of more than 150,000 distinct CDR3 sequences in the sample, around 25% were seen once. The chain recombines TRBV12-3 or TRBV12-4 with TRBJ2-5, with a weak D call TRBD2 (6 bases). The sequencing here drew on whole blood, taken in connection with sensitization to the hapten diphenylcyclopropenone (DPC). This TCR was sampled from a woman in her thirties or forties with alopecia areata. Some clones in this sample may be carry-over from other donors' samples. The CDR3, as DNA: TGTGCCAGCGGGTCATGGGACTTCCAAGAGACCCAGTACTTC. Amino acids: CASGSWDFQETQYF.